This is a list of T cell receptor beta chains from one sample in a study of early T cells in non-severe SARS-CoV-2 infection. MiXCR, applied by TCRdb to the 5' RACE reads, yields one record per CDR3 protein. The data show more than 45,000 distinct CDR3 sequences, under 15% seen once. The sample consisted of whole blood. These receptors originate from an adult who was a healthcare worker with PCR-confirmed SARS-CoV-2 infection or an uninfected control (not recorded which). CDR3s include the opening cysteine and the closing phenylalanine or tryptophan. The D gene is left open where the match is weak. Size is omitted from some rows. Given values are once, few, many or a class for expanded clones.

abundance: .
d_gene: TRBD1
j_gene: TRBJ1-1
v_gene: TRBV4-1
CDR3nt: TGCGCCAGCAGCCTCTTCCGGGACAGGGTGGGTACTGAAGCTTTTTTT
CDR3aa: CASSLFRDRVGTEAFF

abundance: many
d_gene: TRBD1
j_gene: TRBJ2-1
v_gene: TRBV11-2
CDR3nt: TGTGCCAGCAGCTTAGTCAGAGGGGGCGGTATCAATGAGCAGTTCTTC
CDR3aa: CASSLVRGGGINEQFF

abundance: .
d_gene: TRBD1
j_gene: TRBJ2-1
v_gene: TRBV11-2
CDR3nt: TGTGCCAGCAGCTTAGATCGACAGGGGTACAATGAGCAGTTCTTC
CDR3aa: CASSLDRQGYNEQFF

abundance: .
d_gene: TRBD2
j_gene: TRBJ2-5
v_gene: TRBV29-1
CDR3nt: TGCAGCGTTGCAGCGGGGCAAGAGACCCAGTACTTC
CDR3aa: CSVAAGQETQYF

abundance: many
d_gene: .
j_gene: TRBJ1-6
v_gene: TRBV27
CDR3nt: TGTGCCAGCAGTGGCACGACAACATATAATTCACCCCTCCACTTT
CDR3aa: CASSGTTTYNSPLHF

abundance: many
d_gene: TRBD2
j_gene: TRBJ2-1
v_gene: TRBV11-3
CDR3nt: TGTGCCAGCAGCCGGACTAGCGGGGGCCACAATGAGCAGTTCTTC
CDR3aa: CASSRTSGGHNEQFF

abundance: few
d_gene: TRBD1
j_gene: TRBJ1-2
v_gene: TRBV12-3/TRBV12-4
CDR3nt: TGTGCCAGCAGTTGGGACAGCTACTATGGCTACACCTTC
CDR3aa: CASSWDSYYGYTF

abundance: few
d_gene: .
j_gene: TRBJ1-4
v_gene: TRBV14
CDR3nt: TGTGCCAGCAGCCAAAACACTAATGAAAAACTGTTTTTT
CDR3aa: CASSQNTNEKLFF

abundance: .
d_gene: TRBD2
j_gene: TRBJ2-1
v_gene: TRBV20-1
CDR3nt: TGCAGTGCTCCTAAGACCGGACTAGCGGGGGTTGAGCAGTTCTTC
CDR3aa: CSAPKTGLAGVEQFF

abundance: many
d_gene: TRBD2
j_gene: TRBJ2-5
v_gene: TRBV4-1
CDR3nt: TGCGCCAGCAGCCTAACTAGCGGGGGGGCCCAAGAGACCCAGTACTTC
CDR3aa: CASSLTSGGAQETQYF

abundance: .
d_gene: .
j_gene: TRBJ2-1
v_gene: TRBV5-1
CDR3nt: TGCGCCAGCAGTCCCGGTAGCTCCTACAATGAGCAGTTCTTC
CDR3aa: CASSPGSSYNEQFF

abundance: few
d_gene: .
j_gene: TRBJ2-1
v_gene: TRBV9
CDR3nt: TGTGCCAGCAGCGTAGATCAGGTGGTAACCTACAATGAGCAGTTCTTC
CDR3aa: CASSVDQVVTYNEQFF

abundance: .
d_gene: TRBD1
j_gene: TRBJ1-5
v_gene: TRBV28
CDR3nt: TGTGCCAGCAGGAAGGGACAGAATAGCAATCAGCCCCAGCATTTT
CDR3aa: CASRKGQNSNQPQHF

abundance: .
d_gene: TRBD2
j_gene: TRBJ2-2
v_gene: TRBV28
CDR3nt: TGTGCCAGCCCCTCTAGCGGGACCGGGGAGCTGTTTTTT
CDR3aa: CASPSSGTGELFF

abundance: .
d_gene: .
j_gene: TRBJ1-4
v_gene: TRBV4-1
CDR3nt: TGCGCCAGCAGCCAAGATCAAGAGGGGAAACTGTTTTTT
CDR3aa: CASSQDQEGKLFF

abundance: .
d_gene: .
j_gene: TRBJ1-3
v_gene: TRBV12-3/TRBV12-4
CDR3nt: TGTGCCAGCAGTTTAGGGGCACAGGGCTCTGGAAACACCATATATTTT
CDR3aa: CASSLGAQGSGNTIYF

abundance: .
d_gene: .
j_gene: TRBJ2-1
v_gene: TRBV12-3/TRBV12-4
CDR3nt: TGTGCCAGCAGTTTGACGAGGTCCTACAATGAGCAGTTCTTC
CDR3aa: CASSLTRSYNEQFF

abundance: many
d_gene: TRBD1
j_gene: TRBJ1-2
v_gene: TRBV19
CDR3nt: TGTGCCAGTAACGTTCTGGACAGGCGCTATGGCTACACCTTC
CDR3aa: CASNVLDRRYGYTF

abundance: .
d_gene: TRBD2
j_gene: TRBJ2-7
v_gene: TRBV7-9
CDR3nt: TGCGCCAGCAGCTTATCTTTAGCGGGAGACTACGAGCAGTACTTC
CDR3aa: CASSLSLAGDYEQYF

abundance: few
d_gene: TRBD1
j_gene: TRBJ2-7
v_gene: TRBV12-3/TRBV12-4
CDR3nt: TGTGCCAGTGCCGGACAGGAAGGTACTAGCTCCTACGAGCAGTACTTC
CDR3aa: CASAGQEGTSSYEQYF

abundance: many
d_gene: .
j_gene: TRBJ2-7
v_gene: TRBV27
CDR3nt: TGTGCCAGCAGTTTAAGGGGACACGGTAACGAGCAGTACTTC
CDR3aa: CASSLRGHGNEQYF

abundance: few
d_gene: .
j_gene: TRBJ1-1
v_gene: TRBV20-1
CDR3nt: TGCAGTGCTCAACAGGCGAACACTGAAGCTTTCTTT
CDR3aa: CSAQQANTEAFF

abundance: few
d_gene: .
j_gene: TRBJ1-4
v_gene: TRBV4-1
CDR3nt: TGCGCCAGCAGGCCATTAGCGGGGATCGAAAAACTGTTTTTT
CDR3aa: CASRPLAGIEKLFF

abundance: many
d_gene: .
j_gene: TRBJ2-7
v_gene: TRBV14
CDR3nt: TGTGCCAGCAGCCAAGTGTTCGGGGCTCTAACCTACGAGCAGTACTTC
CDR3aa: CASSQVFGALTYEQYF

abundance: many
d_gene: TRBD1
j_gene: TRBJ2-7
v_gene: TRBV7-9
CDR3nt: TGTGCCAGCAGCTCCCCGGGACAGGGCGACTACGAGCAGTACTTC
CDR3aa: CASSSPGQGDYEQYF

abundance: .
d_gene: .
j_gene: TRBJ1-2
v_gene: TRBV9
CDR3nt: TGTGCCAGCAGCGTAGGGGGGTATGGCTACACCTTC
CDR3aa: CASSVGGYGYTF

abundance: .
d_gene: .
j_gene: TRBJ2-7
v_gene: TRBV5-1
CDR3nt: TGCGCCAGCAGCACCTGGCCGAGCTCCTACGAGCAGTACTTC
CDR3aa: CASSTWPSSYEQYF

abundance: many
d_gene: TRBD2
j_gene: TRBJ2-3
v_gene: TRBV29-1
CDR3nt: TGCAGCGTGGAGGAGCGGGGATGGTCAGATACGCAGTATTTT
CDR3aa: CSVEERGWSDTQYF

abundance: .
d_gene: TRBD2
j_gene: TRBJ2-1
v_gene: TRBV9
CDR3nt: TGTGCCAGCACCCCAGGACTAGCGGAGTACAATGAGCAGTTCTTC
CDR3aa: CASTPGLAEYNEQFF

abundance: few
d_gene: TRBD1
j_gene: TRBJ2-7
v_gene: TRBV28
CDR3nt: TGTGCCAGCAGTTTATCAGGGACAGGGATGGAACAGTACTTC
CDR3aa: CASSLSGTGMEQYF

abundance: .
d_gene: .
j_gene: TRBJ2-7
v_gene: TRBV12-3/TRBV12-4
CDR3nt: TGTGCCAGCAGTTTCGTGGACGAGCAGTACTTC
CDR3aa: CASSFVDEQYF

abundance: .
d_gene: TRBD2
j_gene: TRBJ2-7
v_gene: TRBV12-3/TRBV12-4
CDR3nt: TGTGCCAGCAGTCCCCTGGGACTAGCGGGGGGGCGAAAGCAGTACTTC
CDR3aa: CASSPLGLAGGRKQYF

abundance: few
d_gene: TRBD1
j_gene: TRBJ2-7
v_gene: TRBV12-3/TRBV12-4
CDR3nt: TGTGCCAGCAGCCATGCCACAGGGGTATTCTCCTACGAGCAGTACTTC
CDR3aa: CASSHATGVFSYEQYF